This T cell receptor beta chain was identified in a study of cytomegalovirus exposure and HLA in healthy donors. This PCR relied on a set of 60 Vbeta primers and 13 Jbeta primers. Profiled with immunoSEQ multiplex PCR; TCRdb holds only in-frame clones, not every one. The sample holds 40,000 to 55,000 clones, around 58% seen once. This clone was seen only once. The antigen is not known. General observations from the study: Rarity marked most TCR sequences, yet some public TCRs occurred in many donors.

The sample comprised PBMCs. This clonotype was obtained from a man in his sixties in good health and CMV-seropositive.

CDR3 sequence (DNA): TGCAGCGTTCAACAAAGGGGGGGCACTGAAGCTTTCTTT. Its translation is CSVQQRGGTEAFF. The rearrangement uses TRBV29-1 and TRBJ1-1, with a tentative D call TRBD1 (6 bases). This CDR3 spans 13 amino acids. The ends were cut back, 5 bases at V and 4 bases at J, with 14 bases in the middle. Germline V gene sequence: CDR1 SQVTM, CDR2 ANQGSEA. The variable domain in full, completed from reference TRBV29-1 and TRBJ1-1, reads SAVISQKPSRDICQRGTSLTIQCQVDSQVTMMFWYRQQPGQSLTLIATANQGSEATYESGFVIDKFPISRPNLTFSTLTVSNMSPEDSSIYLCSVQQRGGTEAFFGQGTRLTVV.